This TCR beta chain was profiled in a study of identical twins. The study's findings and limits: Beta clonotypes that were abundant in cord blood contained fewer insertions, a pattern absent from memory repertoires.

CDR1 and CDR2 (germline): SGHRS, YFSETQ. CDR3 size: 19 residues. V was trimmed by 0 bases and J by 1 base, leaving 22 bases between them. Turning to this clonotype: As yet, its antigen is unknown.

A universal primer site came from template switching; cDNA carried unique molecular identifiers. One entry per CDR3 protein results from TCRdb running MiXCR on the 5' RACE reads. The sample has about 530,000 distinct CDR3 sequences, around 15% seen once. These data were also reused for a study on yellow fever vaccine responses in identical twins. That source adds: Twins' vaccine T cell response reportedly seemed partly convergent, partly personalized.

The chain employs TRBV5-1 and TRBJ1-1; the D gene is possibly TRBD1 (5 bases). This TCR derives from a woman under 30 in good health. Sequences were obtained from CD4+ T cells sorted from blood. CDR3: CASSLDGRAVGGPNTEAFF. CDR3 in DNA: TGCGCCAGCAGCTTGGACGGTCGGGCGGTTGGGGGACCGAACACTGAAGCTTTCTTT.